The 25 T cell receptor beta chains presented below share a single source sample, sequenced in a study of T cells expressing NK-cell markers. TCRdb re-analyzed the 5' RACE reads; it lists each CDR3 protein once, without DNA. The sample yields some 280,000 distinct CDR3 sequences, of which the top ten take up under 0.5%. Sequencing was done on a sample of blood T cells: a sorted CD56 or NKG2C T cell subset, CD4+ or CD8+ T cells, or bulk PBMC T cells (not recorded which). Every receptor here comes from a man between 18 and 29 years old in good health.

The rearrangement links TRBV12-3 or TRBV12-4 to TRBJ2-2. CDR3 length: 15 residues. The CDR3 here is CASSFALAGTGELFF.

This rearrangement joins TRBV7-2 to TRBJ2-5. Germline CDR1 is SGHTA and CDR2 is FQGNSA. The length of the CDR3 is 15 residues. The CDR3 sequence: CASSRKVRVQETQYF.

This rearrangement joins TRBV6-5 to TRBJ2-1; there is no DNA to check the TCRdb D call of TRBD1. The CDR3 length is 16 residues. Per the germline V gene, CDR1 is MNHEY and CDR2 is SVGAGI. The CDR3 loop reads CASSYKGGGRVNEQFF.

The chain recombines TRBV12-3 or TRBV12-4 with TRBJ2-7; TCRdb indicates TRBD2, and absent DNA this call remains unverified. The CDR3 is made up of 15 amino acids. CDR3 region: CASRNPGLPTYEQYF.

The V gene is TRBV7-2, the J gene TRBJ2-7; TCRdb proposes TRBD2, but this gene call is untestable without DNA. Germline CDR1 and CDR2: SGHTA and FQGNSA. The CDR3 runs to 16 residues. The CDR3 sequence: CASSRSSAGGSYEQYF.

The chain combines TRBV5-6 with TRBJ2-1; TCRdb reports TRBD2, a call that lacks DNA to check it against. Looked up from germline, CDR1 is SGHDT and CDR2 is YYEEEE. CDR3 length: 15 amino acids. The CDR3 loop is CASSLGLFNVDEQFF.

The J gene is TRBJ2-7, the V gene TRBV5-1; TCRdb outputs TRBD2, but without DNA this stays unchecked. The germline CDR1 and CDR2 sequences are SGHRS and YFSETQ. CDR3 length equals 15 residues. The CDR3 here is CASSLVRTSQDEQYF. Based on the CDR3 plus reference TRBV5-1 and TRBJ2-7, the full variable domain is KAGVTQTPRYLIKTRGQQVTLSCSPISGHRSVSWYQQTPGQGLQFLFEYFSETQRNKGNFPGRFSGRQFSNSRSEMNVSTLELGDSALYLCASSLVRTSQDEQYFGPGTRLTVT.

The chain couples TRBV6-5 to TRBJ2-2; there is no DNA to check the TCRdb D call of TRBD2. This CDR3 has 18 amino acids. CDR1 is MNHEY and CDR2 is SVGAGI in the germline V gene. CDR3 loop: CASSYRLAGGPLAGELFF.

This chain connects TRBV25-1 to TRBJ2-1; without DNA, the TCRdb call of TRBD1 cannot be checked. Germline V gene sequence: CDR1 MGHDK, CDR2 SYGVNS. The CDR3 extends over 12 amino acids. The CDR3 sequence is CASSGGLHEQFF.

The genes are TRBV2 and TRBJ2-1; TCRdb designates TRBD2, a call that cannot be tested without DNA. Germline V lookup: CDR1 SNHLY, CDR2 FYNNEI. The CDR3 consists of 16 residues. The CDR3 loop is CASSRTSSSSYNEQFF. The full variable domain, completed using reference TRBV2 and TRBJ2-1, is EPEVTQTPSHQVTQMGQEVILRCVPISNHLYFYWYRQILGQKVEFLVSFYNNEISEKSEIFDDQFSVERPDGSNFTLKIRSTKLEDSAMYFCASSRTSSSSYNEQFFGPGTRLTVL.

V usage is TRBV25-1 and J usage is TRBJ2-2; TCRdb indicates TRBD1, and absent DNA this call remains unverified. Germline V lookup: CDR1 MGHDK, CDR2 SYGVNS. CDR3 length: 14 amino acids. The CDR3 reads CASGGQGRTGELFF. The variable domain in full, with the rest retrieved from reference TRBV25-1 and TRBJ2-2, is EADIYQTPRYLVIGTGKKITLECSQTMGHDKMYWYQQDPGMELHLIHYSYGVNSTEKGDLSSESTVSRIRTEHFPLTLESARPSHTSQYLCASGGQGRTGELFFGEGSRLTVL.

This rearrangement joins TRBV5-6 to TRBJ2-3; TCRdb designates TRBD1, a call that cannot be tested without DNA. This CDR3 region has 12 residues. CDR1 and CDR2 (germline): SGHDT, YYEEEE. The CDR3 loop is CASSSPGGSAYF.

The rearrangement links TRBV10-3 to TRBJ1-5; without DNA, the TCRdb call of TRBD1 cannot be checked. Germline CDR1 ENHRY, CDR2 SYGVKD. The length of the CDR3 is 13 residues. The CDR3 spells CAISARNDQPQHF.

The chain combines TRBV20-1 with TRBJ2-3; the TCRdb call, TRBD2, lacks DNA for checking. Germline V lookup: CDR1 DFQATT, CDR2 SNEGSKA (reference sequence). The CDR3 contains 14 residues. Here the CDR3 reads CSAALAGVADTQYF.

The chain joins TRBV4-2 to TRBJ2-7; TCRdb's D call of TRBD2 is untestable without DNA. The V gene's germline CDR1 is LGHNA and CDR2 YNFKEQ. This CDR3 has 16 residues. Here the CDR3 reads CASSQAASGTTYEQYF.

This rearrangement joins TRBV12-3 or TRBV12-4 to TRBJ2-1; TCRdb selects TRBD1, and the lack of DNA leaves this call unchecked. This CDR3 is built from 14 residues. CDR3 in amino acids: CASSVSGWRGEQFF.

The genes are TRBV5-1 and TRBJ2-5; the TCRdb D gene call, TRBD1, has no DNA to confirm it. This CDR3 is 15 amino acids long. Germline V lookup: CDR1 SGHRS, CDR2 YFSETQ. Here the CDR3 reads CASSLNAPGRETQYF.

The chain has TRBV18 and TRBJ2-1; the TCRdb call, TRBD2, lacks DNA for checking. This CDR3 spans 16 amino acids. Germline lookup yields CDR1 KGHSH and CDR2 LQKENI. This chain's CDR3 is CASSPPGGRTGSEQFF.

The chain is built from TRBV29-1 and TRBJ2-2. CDR3 size: 12 residues. Germline V gene data show CDR1 as SQVTM and CDR2 as ANQGSEA. The CDR3 is CSATHGTGELFF.

The chain joins TRBV7-9 to TRBJ1-2. This CDR3 comprises 12 residues. Germline loops: CDR1 SEHNR, CDR2 FQNEAQ (reference sequence). CDR3 amino acids: CASSLVDYGYTF.

This chain uses TRBV5-6 with TRBJ1-2. Germline-derived CDR1 and CDR2 are SGHDT and YYEEEE. The CDR3 has 14 residues. CDR3 sequence: CASSRAATNYGYTF.

J is TRBJ1-1 and V is TRBV12-3 or TRBV12-4. This CDR3 region has 11 residues. CDR3 sequence: CASSRKGEAFF.

The chain joins TRBV5-4 to TRBJ2-3; as DNA is missing, the TRBD1 call by TCRdb cannot be tested. The CDR3 length is 15 residues. Germline lookup yields CDR1 SGHNT and CDR2 YYREEE (reference sequence). The CDR3 sequence is CASRLSWDRANTQYF.

The gene calls are TRBV5-1 and TRBJ2-7; TCRdb calls TRBD1, which cannot be checked without DNA. The length of the CDR3 is 14 residues. Germline V gives CDR1 SGHRS, CDR2 YFSETQ. The CDR3 sequence: CASRGQGRGDEQYF.

This chain's CDR3 is CASSSQGKDTGELFF. The rearrangement uses TRBV5-1 and TRBJ2-2; the D call of TRBD1 rests on TCRdb alone, since no DNA is present to check it. Germline CDR1 SGHRS, CDR2 YFSETQ. The CDR3 loop spans 15 amino acids.